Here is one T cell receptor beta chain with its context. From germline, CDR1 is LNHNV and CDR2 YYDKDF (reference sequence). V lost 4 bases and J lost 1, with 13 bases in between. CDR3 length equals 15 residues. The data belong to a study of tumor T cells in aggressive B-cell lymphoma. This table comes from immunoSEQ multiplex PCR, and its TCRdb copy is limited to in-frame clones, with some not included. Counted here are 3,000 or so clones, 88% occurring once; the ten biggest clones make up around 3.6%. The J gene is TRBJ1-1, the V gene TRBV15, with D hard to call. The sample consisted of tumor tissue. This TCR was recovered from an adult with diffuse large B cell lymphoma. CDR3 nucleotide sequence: TGTGCCACCAGCAAGTTCTCGGAGCGGAACACTGAAGCTTTCTTT. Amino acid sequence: CATSKFSERNTEAFF.